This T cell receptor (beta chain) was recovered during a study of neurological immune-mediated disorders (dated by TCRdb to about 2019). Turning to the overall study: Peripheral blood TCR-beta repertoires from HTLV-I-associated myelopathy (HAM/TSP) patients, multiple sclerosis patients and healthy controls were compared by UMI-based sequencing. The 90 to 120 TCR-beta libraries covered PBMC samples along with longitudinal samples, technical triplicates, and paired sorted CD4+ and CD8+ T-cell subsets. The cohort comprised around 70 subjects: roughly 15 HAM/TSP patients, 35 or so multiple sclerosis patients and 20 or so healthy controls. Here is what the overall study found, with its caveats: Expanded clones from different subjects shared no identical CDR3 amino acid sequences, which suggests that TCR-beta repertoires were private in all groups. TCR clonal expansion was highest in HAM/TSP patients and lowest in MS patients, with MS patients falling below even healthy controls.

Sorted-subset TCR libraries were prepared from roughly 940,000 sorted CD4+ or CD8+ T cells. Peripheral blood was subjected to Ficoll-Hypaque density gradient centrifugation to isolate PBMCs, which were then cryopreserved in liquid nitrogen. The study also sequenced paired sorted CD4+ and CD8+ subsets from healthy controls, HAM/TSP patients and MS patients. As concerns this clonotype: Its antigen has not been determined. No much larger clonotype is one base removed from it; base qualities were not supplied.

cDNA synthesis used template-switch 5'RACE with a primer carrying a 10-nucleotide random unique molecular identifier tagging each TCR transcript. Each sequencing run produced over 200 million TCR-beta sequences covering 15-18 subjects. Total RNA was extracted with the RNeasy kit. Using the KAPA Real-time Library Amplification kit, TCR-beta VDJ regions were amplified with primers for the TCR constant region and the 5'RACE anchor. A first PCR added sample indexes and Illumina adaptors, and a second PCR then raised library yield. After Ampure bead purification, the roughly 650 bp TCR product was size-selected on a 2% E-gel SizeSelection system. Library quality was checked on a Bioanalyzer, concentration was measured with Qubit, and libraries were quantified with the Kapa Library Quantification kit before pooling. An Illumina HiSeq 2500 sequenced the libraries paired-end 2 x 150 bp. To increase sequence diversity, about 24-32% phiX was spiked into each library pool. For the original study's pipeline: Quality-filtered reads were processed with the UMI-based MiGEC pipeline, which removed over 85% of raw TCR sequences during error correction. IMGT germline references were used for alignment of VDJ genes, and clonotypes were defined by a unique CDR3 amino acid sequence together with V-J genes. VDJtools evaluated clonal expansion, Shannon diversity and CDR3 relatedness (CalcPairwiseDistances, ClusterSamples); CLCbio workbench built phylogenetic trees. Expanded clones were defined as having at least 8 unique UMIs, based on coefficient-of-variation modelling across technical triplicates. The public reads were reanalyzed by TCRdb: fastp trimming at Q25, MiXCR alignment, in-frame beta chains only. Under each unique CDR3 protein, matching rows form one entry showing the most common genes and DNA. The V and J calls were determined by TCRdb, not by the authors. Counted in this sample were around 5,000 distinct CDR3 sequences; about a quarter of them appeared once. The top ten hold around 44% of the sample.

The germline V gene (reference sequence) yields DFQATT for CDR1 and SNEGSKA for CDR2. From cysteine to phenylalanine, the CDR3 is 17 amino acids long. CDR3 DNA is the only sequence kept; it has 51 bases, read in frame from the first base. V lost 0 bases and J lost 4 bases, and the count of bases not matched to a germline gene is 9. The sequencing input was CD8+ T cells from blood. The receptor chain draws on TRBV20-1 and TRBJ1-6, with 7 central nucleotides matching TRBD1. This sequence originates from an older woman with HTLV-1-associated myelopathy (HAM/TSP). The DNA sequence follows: TGCAGTGCTAGAGAACCGGGACAGTTTATGTATAATTCACCCCTCCACTTT. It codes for CSAREPGQFMYNSPLHF.